Sequencing of this T cell receptor (beta chain) was carried out in a study of OX40 agonist ivuxolimab in advanced cancers. The method was immunoSEQ multiplex PCR; TCRdb's version includes in-frame clones alone and lacks a portion of them. Of about 57,000 clones listed, under 85% are singletons. This CDR3 region has 18 residues. Looked up from germline, CDR1 is MNHNS and CDR2 is SASEGT. Trimming left V 4 bases short and J 5 bases short, with 23 bases between. The rearrangement uses TRBV6-1 and TRBJ1-4; D not certain. The clonotype was recovered from an adult with an advanced solid tumor such as melanoma, head and neck, liver or kidney cancer. This sample comprised CD4+ or CD8+ T cells sorted from blood, obtained in a trial of the OX40 agonist ivuxolimab. Here the CDR3 DNA reads TGTGCCAGCAGTGGTTCTCTGGGCTCCCGAAGGTCCAATGAAAAACTGTTTTTT. It specifies CASSGSLGSRRSNEKLFF.